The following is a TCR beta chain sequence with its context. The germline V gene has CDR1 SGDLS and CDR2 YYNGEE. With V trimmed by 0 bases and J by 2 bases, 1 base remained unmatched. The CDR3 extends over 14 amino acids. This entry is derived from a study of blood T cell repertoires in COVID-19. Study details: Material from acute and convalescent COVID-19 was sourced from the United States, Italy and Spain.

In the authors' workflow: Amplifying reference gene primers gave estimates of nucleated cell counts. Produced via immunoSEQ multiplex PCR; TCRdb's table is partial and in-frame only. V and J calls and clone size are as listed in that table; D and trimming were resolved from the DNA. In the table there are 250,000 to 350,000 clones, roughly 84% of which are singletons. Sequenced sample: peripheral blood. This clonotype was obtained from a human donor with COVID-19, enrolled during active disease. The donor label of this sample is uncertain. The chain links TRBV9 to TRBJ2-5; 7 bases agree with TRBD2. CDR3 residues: CASSVGDYQETQYF. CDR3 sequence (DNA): TGTGCCAGCAGCGTAGGGGACTATCAAGAGACCCAGTACTTC.